The 6 T cell receptor beta chains below all came from one sample that was sequenced in a study of blood T cell repertoires in COVID-19. Here immunoSEQ multiplex PCR was the method, and the copy in TCRdb shows in-frame clones only, minus some. The sample includes around 300,000 clones, approximately 91% of them seen just once. Sequences were obtained from PBMCs or T cells enriched from blood (not recorded which). These receptors were taken from a woman between 40 and 55 years old who had recovered from COVID-19.

The chain couples TRBV4-3 to TRBJ1-2, with D uncertain. This CDR3 spans 15 amino acids. In germline, CDR1 is LGHNA, CDR2 YSLEER. V was shortened by 2 bases and J by 8 bases, with 18 bases between the two germline ends. The CDR3 coding sequence is TGCGCCAGCAGCCAAAAACACAAATTGCCGGGAGGCTACACCTTC. The encoded protein is CASSQKHKLPGGYTF.

The chain is built from TRBV19 and TRBJ2-3, with D perhaps TRBD1 (5 bases). The germline CDR1 and CDR2 sequences are LNHDA and SQIVND (reference sequence). There are 13 residues in the CDR3. V was cut by 5 bases and J by 4 bases, with 10 bases left in between. The CDR3 spells CASSRQKADTQYF. The DNA for the CDR3 is TGTGCCAGTAGTCGACAGAAGGCAGATACGCAGTATTTT.

In nucleotides, the CDR3 is TGTGCCAGCAGTTACTCGACCACAGGGAACTATGGCTACACCTTC. This translates into CASSYSTTGNYGYTF. The V and J genes are TRBV6-5 and TRBJ1-2, with D perhaps TRBD1 (6 bases). Germline CDR1 MNHEY, CDR2 SVGAGI. The V end was cut by 0 bases, the J end by 2 bases, with 10 bases between. The CDR3 loop spans 15 amino acids.

The V gene is TRBV19, the J gene TRBJ2-1, with D unclear. Per the germline V gene, CDR1 is LNHDA and CDR2 is SQIVND (reference sequence). The CDR3 contains 14 residues. Trimming removed 5 bases at V and 3 bases at J, with 11 bases between. The DNA of the CDR3 is TGTGCCAGTAGTGGGCAAAACAGCTACAATGAGCAGTTCTTC. Residues: CASSGQNSYNEQFF.

J is TRBJ2-1 and V is TRBV5-1; 9 bases agree with TRBD2. With V trimmed by 5 bases and J by 0 bases, 3 bases remained unmatched. The CDR3 sequence is 15 residues long. Germline lookup yields CDR1 SGHRS and CDR2 YFSETQ. The CDR3 DNA reads TGCGCCAGCAGACTTAGCGGGAGCTCCTACAATGAGCAGTTCTTC. This encodes CASRLSGSSYNEQFF.

The chain links TRBV21-1 to TRBJ1-5; TRBD1 is the table's D call and was not checked against the DNA. TRBV21-1 has pseudogene status. The CDR3 covers 17 residues. For the CDR3, the DNA is TGTGCCAGCAGCAAAGAGAGGGCAGGGGATCTTGGTCAGCCCCAGCATTTT. Translation: CASSKERAGDLGQPQHF.